A selection of T cell receptor beta chains follows, all from one sample in a study of T-cell memory formation after mild COVID-19. A single record per CDR3 protein comes from TCRdb applying MiXCR to the 5' RACE reads. Of hundreds of thousands of distinct CDR3 sequences in the sample, less than 20% were seen once. The material sequenced was PBMCs or a T cell subset sorted from them (not recorded which). Source of these receptors: a man between 18 and 35 years old who had mild COVID-19 (a few samples of this study predate the infection). Cell type and time point are not known. CDR3s include the opening cysteine and the closing phenylalanine or tryptophan. The D gene is left open where the match is weak. Clone size is given for some rows only: seen once, a few or many times, or a class if the clone is expanded.

TRBV11-2	TRBD2	TRBJ2-1	many	CASTTGGGQQFF	TGTGCCAGCACCACCGGGGGGGGTCAACAGTTCTTC
TRBV7-3	.	TRBJ2-7	many	CASSLSGVESDEQYF	TGTGCCAGCAGCTTAAGCGGAGTGGAATCGGACGAGCAGTACTTC
TRBV7-9	.	TRBJ1-1	many	CASSLAGQGGAFF	TGTGCCAGCAGCTTAGCCGGGCAGGGAGGAGCTTTCTTT
TRBV28	.	TRBJ1-2	few	CASGAPAGTYGYTF	TGTGCCAGCGGGGCCCCGGCAGGGACTTATGGCTACACCTTC
TRBV7-9	.	TRBJ1-5	.	CASSPDGGGNQPQHF	TGTGCCAGCAGCCCCGATGGAGGGGGCAATCAGCCCCAGCATTTT
TRBV5-1	.	TRBJ1-1	few	CASSLPTTGLNTEAFF	TGCGCCAGCAGCCTCCCGACCACAGGGTTGAACACTGAAGCTTTCTTT
TRBV4-2	TRBD1	TRBJ2-2	.	CASSPRDRGSGELFF	TGTGCCAGCAGCCCCCGGGACAGGGGTTCCGGGGAGCTGTTTTTT
TRBV6-5	TRBD1	TRBJ2-3	.	CASSYRASTGVDTDTQYF	TGTGCCAGCAGTTACCGCGCCTCGACAGGGGTAGACACAGATACGCAGTATTTT
TRBV7-8	.	TRBJ1-6	.	CASSPEPNSYNSPLHF	TGTGCCAGCAGCCCCGAACCGAACTCCTATAATTCACCCCTCCACTTT
TRBV20-1	.	TRBJ2-7	many	CSARAYPGNSYEQYF	TGCAGTGCTAGAGCTTACCCGGGGAACTCCTACGAGCAGTACTTC
TRBV12-3/TRBV12-4	.	TRBJ1-2	.	CASSLGQGTPYGYTF	TGTGCCAGCAGTTTAGGTCAGGGAACCCCCTATGGCTACACCTTC
TRBV11-2	TRBD1	TRBJ1-2	few	CASSWGQGVSTGYTF	TGTGCCAGCAGCTGGGGACAGGGAGTCTCGACTGGCTACACCTTC
TRBV28	.	TRBJ1-2	.	CASSPSEGGRYGYTF	TGTGCCAGCAGTCCCAGCGAGGGGGGACGGTATGGCTACACCTTC
TRBV10-3	TRBD1	TRBJ1-5	few	CASWTGSSSEPQHF	TGTGCCTCCTGGACAGGGTCTTCTTCGGAGCCCCAGCATTTT
TRBV18	.	TRBJ2-1	few	CASSPNQRSNEQFF	TGTGCCAGCTCACCTAACCAGCGGAGTAATGAGCAGTTCTTC
TRBV7-6	TRBD2	TRBJ2-1	.	CASRPGLANYNEQFF	TGTGCCAGCAGACCGGGACTAGCGAACTACAATGAGCAGTTCTTC
TRBV6-5	.	TRBJ2-6	few	CASSYSWGSKDRSSGANVLTF	TGTGCCAGCAGTTACTCCTGGGGGTCTAAGGACAGAAGCTCTGGGGCCAACGTCCTGACTTTC
TRBV5-1	.	TRBJ2-1	many	CASTTGTNNNEQFF	TGCGCCAGCACGACGGGGACAAACAACAATGAGCAGTTCTTC
TRBV7-9	.	TRBJ2-3	.	CASSSYRDYAPDTQYF	TGTGCCAGCAGCTCATACCGGGATTACGCCCCAGATACGCAGTATTTT
TRBV28	.	TRBJ1-1	.	CASNTNTEAFF	TGTGCCAGCAATACGAACACTGAAGCTTTCTTT
TRBV29-1	.	TRBJ2-2	.	CSVEEGHGELFF	TGCAGCGTCGAGGAGGGGCACGGGGAGCTGTTTTTT
TRBV20-1	TRBD1	TRBJ1-6	.	CSAHRGRDSPLHF	TGCAGTGCCCACAGGGGCCGGGATTCACCCCTCCACTTT
TRBV7-9	.	TRBJ2-1	.	CASSLEFYGGEQFF	TGTGCCAGCAGCTTAGAGTTCTATGGTGGCGAGCAGTTCTTC
TRBV6-2/TRBV6-3	.	TRBJ2-5	few	CASSAPSWTQYF	TGTGCCAGCAGTGCACCCTCTTGGACCCAGTACTTC
TRBV6-2/TRBV6-3	TRBD2	TRBJ2-7	.	CASIRTSGKPYEQYF	TGTGCCAGCATCAGGACTAGCGGGAAACCCTACGAGCAGTACTTC
TRBV6-4	.	TRBJ2-2	many	CASSGTNTGELFF	TGTGCCAGCAGTGGGACAAACACCGGGGAGCTGTTTTTT
TRBV20-1	TRBD1	TRBJ1-5	.	CSARGTGDQPQHF	TGCAGTGCCCGGGGGACAGGGGATCAGCCCCAGCATTTT
TRBV20-1	TRBD1	TRBJ2-3	.	CSATGQEHTDTQYF	TGCAGTGCTACGGGACAGGAACACACAGATACGCAGTATTTT
TRBV5-1	.	TRBJ2-6	.	CASSDRAGANVLTF	TGCGCCAGCAGTGATAGGGCTGGGGCCAACGTCCTGACTTTC
TRBV6-2/TRBV6-3	.	TRBJ1-5	.	CASSYWGNNQPQHF	TGTGCCAGCAGTTACTGGGGAAACAATCAGCCCCAGCATTTT
TRBV12-3/TRBV12-4	.	TRBJ1-4	.	CASSFGGRGEKLFF	TGTGCCAGCAGTTTTGGGGGGCGAGGTGAAAAACTGTTTTTT
TRBV20-1	.	TRBJ1-5	.	CSARGETGNQPQHF	TGCAGTGCTAGAGGCGAGACAGGTAATCAGCCCCAGCATTTT
TRBV11-2	TRBD1	TRBJ1-6	few	CASSLVLGQGPTLIRRPLHF	TGTGCCAGCAGCTTAGTGTTGGGACAGGGACCTACATTAATTCGTAGACCCCTCCACTTT
TRBV12-3/TRBV12-4	TRBD1	TRBJ2-5	.	CASGRDRQAETQYF	TGTGCCAGCGGCAGGGACAGGCAAGCAGAGACCCAGTACTTC
TRBV11-2	TRBD2	TRBJ2-5	once	CASSLAGGNYQETQYF	TGTGCCAGCAGCTTAGCGGGGGGGAACTACCAAGAGACCCAGTACTTC
TRBV7-2	.	TRBJ2-3	.	CASSRSGLSTDTQYF	TGTGCCAGCAGCAGAAGCGGGCTTAGCACAGATACGCAGTATTTT
TRBV12-5	.	TRBJ1-1	.	CASGLWSTEAFF	TGTGCTAGTGGTTTGTGGAGCACTGAAGCTTTCTTT
TRBV6-2/TRBV6-3	TRBD2	TRBJ2-2	few	CASSYTGGPPTGELFF	TGTGCCAGCTCATATACGGGGGGGCCGCCCACCGGGGAGCTGTTTTTT
TRBV23-1	.	TRBJ1-1	many	CASSREMNTEAFF	TGCGCCAGCAGCAGGGAGATGAACACTGAAGCTTTCTTT
TRBV5-1	.	TRBJ1-1	few	CASSLEQGFGNTEAFF	TGCGCCAGCAGCTTGGAACAGGGATTCGGGAACACTGAAGCTTTCTTT
TRBV5-1	TRBD2	TRBJ2-5	.	CASSLGPWRGGQETQYF	TGCGCCAGCAGCTTGGGCCCTTGGCGGGGGGGCCAAGAGACCCAGTACTTC
TRBV14	.	TRBJ1-1	.	CASSQGQPMNTEAFF	TGTGCCAGCAGCCAAGGACAGCCCATGAACACTGAAGCTTTCTTT
TRBV29-1	.	TRBJ2-1	many	CSVEERDYEQFF	TGCAGCGTTGAGGAGAGGGACTATGAGCAGTTCTTC